This TCR beta chain was documented in a study of shared clonotypes between healthy human individuals. Findings and caveats of the study: Shared clonotypes across all four donors exceeded non-shared ones in generation probability.

Cells designated naive CD8 were CD45RO-negative and were positively selected for CCR7, with terminally differentiated effector memory CD45RA+ cells excluded. Deletions cut 3 bases from V and 4 bases from J, with 18 bases between. The CDR3 runs to 16 residues. The germline CDR1 and CDR2 sequences are KGHSH and LQKENI. Generated by immunoSEQ multiplex PCR, the TCRdb table keeps only in-frame clones and is missing some. The sample records about 2 million clones, about 95% being singletons. Worth noting for this clone: Its antigen is not known.

This receptor was taken from a man aged 18 to 30 in good health. Input material: naive CD8+ T cells sorted from blood. This chain connects TRBV18 to TRBJ1-1; weak D call: TRBD1 (6 bases). In DNA, the CDR3 is TGTGCCAGCTCACCCCTCTCGCCAGGGGCCGGCACTGAAGCTTTCTTT. Its translation: CASSPLSPGAGTEAFF. The full variable domain, its missing parts supplied by reference TRBV18 and TRBJ1-1, is NAGVMQNPRHLVRRRGQEARLRCSPMKGHSHVYWYRQLPEEGLKFMVYLQKENIIDESGMPKERFSAEFPKEGPSILRIQQVVRGDSAAYFCASSPLSPGAGTEAFFGQGTRLTVV.